The entry below gives a single TCR beta chain sequence along with its context. Which antigen it targets is not known. Per-nucleotide qualities are absent, and no much larger clonotype sits a single base away. The receptor library was made with the immunoSEQ multiplex PCR assay. Here the immuneACCESS table is served through TCRdb, limited to in-frame sequences with V and J called. Missing clones are a known gap in these copies; in checked studies unresolved V genes cover under half, and the rest lacks a known reason. For this sample there are about 64,000 clones; approximately 86% appear just once. Of the sample, 5% to 5.5% falls within the top ten clones. This record comes from a study of technical replicates of blood from a handful of donors (dated by TCRdb to the late 2010s). The germline V gene yields SGHTA for CDR1 and FQGTGA for CDR2. From the cysteine through the phenylalanine, the CDR3 covers 13 amino acids. CDR3 DNA is the only sequence kept; it has 39 bases, read in frame from the first base. V loses 5 bases, J loses 7 bases, and the germline ends lie 11 bases apart.

The origin of this receptor is a human donor in good health. Some clones in this sample may be carry-over from other donors' samples. The chain is encoded by TRBV7-3 joined to TRBJ2-2, and possibly TRBD1, on 6 matching bases. The sample was PBMCs. The CDR3 protein: CASSPGTFGELFF. The nucleotide sequence is given as TGTGCCAGCAGCCCAGGGACATTCGGGGAGCTGTTTTTT. The reference TRBV7-3 and TRBJ2-2 proteins fill in what lies around the CDR3, so the full variable domain reads GAGVSQTPSNKVTEKGKYVELRCDPISGHTALYWYRQSLGQGPEFLIYFQGTGAADDSGLPNDRFFAVRPEGSVSTLKIQRTERGDSAVYLCASSPGTFGELFFGEGSRLTVL.